This T cell receptor beta chain comes out of a study of OX40 agonist ivuxolimab in advanced cancers. Study-wide context: Ivuxolimab is an agonistic anti-OX40 (CD134) antibody, and patients were treated with it.

Findings of the study overall: Averaged across samples, CD8+ T cells carried more expanded clones than CD4+ did.

Trimming removed 2 bases from V and 6 bases from J; junction bases left unmatched: 13. Germline loops: CDR1 SGHTA, CDR2 FQGNSA. This CDR3 comprises 17 residues. Collection of blood occurred at baseline, at cycle 4 day 1, and at cycle 7 day 1. TCRdb's copy holds only in-frame clones and misses some; the assay was immunoSEQ multiplex PCR. The top ten hold roughly 2.1% of the sample, which has some 65,000 clones, roughly nine tenths seen once. A remark on this clone: Its antigen remains unidentified.

Specimen: CD4+ or CD8+ T cells sorted from blood, collected in a trial of the OX40 agonist ivuxolimab. The sequence was collected from an adult with an advanced solid tumor such as melanoma, head and neck, liver or kidney cancer. V is TRBV7-2 and J is TRBJ2-3, with 8 bases fitting TRBD1. This CDR3 reads CASSLRWTGNPGDTQYF. The CDR3 DNA is TGTGCCAGCAGCTTACGGTGGACAGGGAATCCGGGGGATACGCAGTATTTT.